What follows are 10 T cell receptor beta chains derived from one specimen sequenced in a study of CD8 T cells in Susac syndrome. Random hexamers were used to reverse transcribe about 0.45 to 1 ug of RNA. TCRdb re-analysed the immunoSEQ multiplex PCR reads in MiXCR, keeping a single row per CDR3 protein. Of about 130,000 distinct CDR3 sequences in the sample, under 95% were seen once. The specimen sequenced was CD8+ T cells from PBMCs. The receptors were sampled from a human donor with multiple sclerosis.

The chain is built from TRBV6-5 and TRBJ2-7, with D unresolved. The CDR3 covers 13 residues. The V and J ends lost 0 bases and 5 bases respectively, with 8 bases between them. Germline V CDR1 and CDR2: MNHEY, SVGAGI. In DNA form, the CDR3 reads TGTGCCAGCAGTTACTCGAGTGTCGACGAGCAGTACTTC. Amino acid sequence: CASSYSSVDEQYF.

V is TRBV7-6 and J is TRBJ2-3, with TRBD1 identical over 7 bases. Losses at the gene ends were 2 bases for V and 2 bases for J; bases not matched to a gene: 13. CDR1 is SGHVS and CDR2 is FNYEAQ in the germline V gene. The CDR3 covers 18 residues. CDR3: CASSLTRVGTVNTDTQYF. The CDR3 region has the DNA TGTGCCAGCAGCTTAACTCGGGTAGGGACAGTGAACACAGATACGCAGTATTTT.

This CDR3 reads CASRGLLGELFF. The DNA of the CDR3 is TGTGCCAGCAGGGGTTTACTCGGGGAGCTGTTTTTT. The rearrangement uses TRBV9 and TRBJ2-2; D is unclear. Trimming took 5 bases from V and 7 from J, leaving 9 bases between them. Germline V gene sequence: CDR1 SGDLS, CDR2 YYNGEE. The CDR3 is 12 amino acids.

V is TRBV10-2 and J is TRBJ1-5; 7 positions match TRBD1. V lost 6 bases, J lost 7 bases, and 6 bases stayed unmatched. The CDR3 runs 13 residues. In germline, CDR1 is WSHSY, CDR2 SAAADI. The CDR3 DNA is TGCGCCAGCAGCGTCGACAGGGACCAGCCCCAGCATTTT. It yields the protein CASSVDRDQPQHF.

DNA of the CDR3: TGTGCCAGCACCCTGGGGGACAGGGTTAACGAGCAGTACTTC. Its protein is CASTLGDRVNEQYF. This chain connects TRBV7-9 to TRBJ2-7; 9 bases are a match to TRBD1. The CDR3 runs 14 residues. V dropped 7 bases and J dropped 5; count of bases not matched to a gene: 9. CDR1 SEHNR and CDR2 FQNEAQ come from the germline V gene (reference sequence).

The sample holds one count of this clonotype. V usage is TRBV7-9 and J usage is TRBJ2-7; 8 nucleotides line up with TRBD1. J lost 6 bases, V lost 5 bases, and 6 bases had no gene match. Germline V gene data show CDR1 as SEHNR and CDR2 as FQNEAQ (reference sequence). The CDR3 has 13 amino acids. The CDR3 is CASSPGQGFEQYF. The CDR3 coding sequence is TGTGCCAGCAGCCCCGGACAGGGCTTCGAGCAGTACTTC.

The chain links TRBV7-2 to TRBJ2-2; D is uncertain. The CDR3 runs 13 residues. Trimming shortened V by 1 base and J by 4 bases, and 4 bases separated the two germline ends. CDR1 is SGHTA, CDR2 FQGNSA, per germline. The CDR3 bases are TGTGCCAGCAGCTTAGGGGCCACCGGGGAGCTGTTTTTT. Residues: CASSLGATGELFF.

The chain has TRBV27 and TRBJ2-7; a weak D match, TRBD2 (5 bases). CDR1 and CDR2 from the germline V gene are MNHEY and SMNVEV (reference sequence). V was cut by 6 bases and J by 1 base, with 19 bases left in between. The CDR3 spans 16 residues. The CDR3 loop reads CASRALVGAGSYEQYF. The CDR3 region has the DNA TGTGCCAGCAGAGCCCTGGTGGGAGCAGGATCCTACGAGCAGTACTTC.

The rearrangement links TRBV6-2 or TRBV6-3 to TRBJ2-7, with D hard to call. The CDR3 is made up of 11 amino acids. Trimming took 7 bases from V and 4 from J, leaving 8 bases between them. CDR1 is MNHEY and CDR2 is SVGEGT in the germline V gene. CDR3 loop: CASTAEYEQYF. In nucleotides, the CDR3 is TGTGCCAGCACCGCCGAATACGAGCAGTACTTC.

J is TRBJ2-1 and V is TRBV18, with TRBD2 identical over 9 bases. This CDR3 has 14 residues. V was clipped by 0 bases and J by 7 bases; unmatched bases: 1. Germline assignment: CDR1 KGHSH and CDR2 LQKENI. In nucleotides, the CDR3 is TGTGCCAGCTCACCACCGGCGGGGGGGAATGAGCAGTTCTTC. It translates to CASSPPAGGNEQFF. Based on the CDR3 plus reference TRBV18 and TRBJ2-1, the full variable domain is NAGVMQNPRHLVRRRGQEARLRCSPMKGHSHVYWYRQLPEEGLKFMVYLQKENIIDESGMPKERFSAEFPKEGPSILRIQQVVRGDSAAYFCASSPPAGGNEQFFGPGTRLTVL.